This T cell receptor (beta chain) stems from a study of T cells in Graves' hyperthyroidism and ophthalmopathy. This CDR3 is 17 amino acids long. Trimming pared 2 bases from V and 0 bases from J, leaving 14 bases between. Germline CDR1 reads WSHSY; CDR2 reads SAAADI. Regions amplified from RNA transcripts were the TCR beta CDR3 regions. An initial round of RT-PCR targeting the TCR CDR3 relied on the HTBI primer set. Each CDR3 protein gets one entry after TCRdb re-called the multiplex PCR reads with MiXCR. The data show approximately 640,000 distinct CDR3 sequences, with nearly 45% seen just once and about 7% held by the top ten.

Sequenced input: peripheral blood or thyroid tissue (not recorded which). The receptor was isolated from an adult man with Graves' disease, either hyperthyroidism or ophthalmopathy (not recorded which). J is TRBJ1-5 and V is TRBV10-2; possibly TRBD1 for D (6 bases). CDR3 amino acids: CASSELQGINSNQPQHF. CDR3 nucleotide sequence: TGCGCCAGCAGTGAGCTACAGGGTATCAATAGCAATCAGCCCCAGCATTTT.